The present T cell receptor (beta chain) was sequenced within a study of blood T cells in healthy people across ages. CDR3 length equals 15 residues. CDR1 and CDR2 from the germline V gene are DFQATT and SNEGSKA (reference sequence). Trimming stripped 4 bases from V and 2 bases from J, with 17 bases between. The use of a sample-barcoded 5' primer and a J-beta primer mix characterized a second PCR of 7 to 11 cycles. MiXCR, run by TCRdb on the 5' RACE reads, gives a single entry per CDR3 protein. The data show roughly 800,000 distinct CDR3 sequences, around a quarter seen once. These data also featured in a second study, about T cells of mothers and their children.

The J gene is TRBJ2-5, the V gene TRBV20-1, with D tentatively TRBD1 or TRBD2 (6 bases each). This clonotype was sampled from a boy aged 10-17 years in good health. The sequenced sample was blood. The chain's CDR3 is CSAIVAGTSQETQYF. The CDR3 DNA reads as TGCAGTGCTATAGTCGCGGGGACATCACAAGAGACCCAGTACTTC.